This TCR beta chain comes out of a study of blood T cell repertoires in COVID-19. Study overall: The origin of the acute and convalescent COVID-19 samples was the United States, Italy and Spain. PBMCs, B-cell-depleted T cells, or T cells were the source of the cDNA or gDNA that made up the material.

Per the study methods: For nucleated cells, counts were estimated from reference gene primer amplification. Measured with immunoSEQ multiplex PCR; TCRdb has only the in-frame clones, and not every one. V and J calls and clone size are copied from that table; D and trimming were computed from the DNA. The table records tens of thousands of clones, 80% to 90% of them present only once. Germline V gene data show CDR1 as MDHEN and CDR2 as SYDVKM. Trimming shortened V by 6 bases and J by 1 base, and 12 bases separated the two germline ends. The CDR3 sequence is 14 residues long. The specimen sequenced was peripheral blood. The rearrangement uses TRBV28 and TRBJ1-1; D remains unclear. This TCR derives from a man between 65 and 85 years old with active COVID-19. CDR3 residues: CASSLDGRNTEAFF. DNA for the CDR3: TGTGCCAGCAGCCTAGATGGGAGGAACACTGAAGCTTTCTTT. Using reference TRBV28 and TRBJ1-1 for the parts outside the CDR3, the full variable domain is DVKVTQSSRYLVKRTGEKVFLECVQDMDHENMFWYRQDPGLGLRLIYFSYDVKMKEKGDIPEGYSVSREKKERFSLILESASTNQTSMYLCASSLDGRNTEAFFGQGTRLTVV.